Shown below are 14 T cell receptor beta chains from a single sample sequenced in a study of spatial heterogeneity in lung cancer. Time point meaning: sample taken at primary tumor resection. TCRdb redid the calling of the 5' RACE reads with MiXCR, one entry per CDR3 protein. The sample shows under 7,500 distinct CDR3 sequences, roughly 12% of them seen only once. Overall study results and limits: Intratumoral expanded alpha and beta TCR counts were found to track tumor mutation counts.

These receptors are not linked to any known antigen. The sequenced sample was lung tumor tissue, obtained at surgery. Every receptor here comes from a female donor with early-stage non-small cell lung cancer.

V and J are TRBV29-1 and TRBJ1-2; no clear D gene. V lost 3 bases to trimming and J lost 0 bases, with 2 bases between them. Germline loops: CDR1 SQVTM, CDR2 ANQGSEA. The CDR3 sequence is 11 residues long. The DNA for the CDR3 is TGCAGCGTTGACACTAACTATGGCTACACCTTC. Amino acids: CSVDTNYGYTF.

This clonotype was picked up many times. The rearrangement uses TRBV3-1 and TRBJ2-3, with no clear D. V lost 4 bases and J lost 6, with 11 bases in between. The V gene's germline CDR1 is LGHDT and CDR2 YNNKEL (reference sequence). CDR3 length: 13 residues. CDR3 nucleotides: TGTGCCAGCAGCCCCACGAGCTGGGATACGCAGTATTTT. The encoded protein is CASSPTSWDTQYF.

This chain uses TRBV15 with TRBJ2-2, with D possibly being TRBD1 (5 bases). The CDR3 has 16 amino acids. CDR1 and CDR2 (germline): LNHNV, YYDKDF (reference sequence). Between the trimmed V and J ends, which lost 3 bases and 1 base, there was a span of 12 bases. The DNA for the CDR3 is TGTGCCACCAGCAGCCTGGACACTAAGAACACCGGGGAGCTGTTTTTT. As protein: CATSSLDTKNTGELFF. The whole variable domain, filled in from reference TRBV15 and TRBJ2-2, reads DAMVIQNPRYQVTQFGKPVTLSCSQTLNHNVMYWYQQKSSQAPKLLFHYYDKDFNNEADTPDNFQSRRPNTSFCFLDIRSPGLGDTAMYLCATSSLDTKNTGELFFGEGSRLTVL.

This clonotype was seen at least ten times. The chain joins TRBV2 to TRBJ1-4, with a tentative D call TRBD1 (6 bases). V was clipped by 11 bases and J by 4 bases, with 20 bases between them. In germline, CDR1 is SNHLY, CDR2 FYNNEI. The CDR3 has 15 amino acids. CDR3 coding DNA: TGTGCCGCCAAACCTCCCGGGACATTTAATGAAAAACTGTTTTTT. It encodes CAAKPPGTFNEKLFF.

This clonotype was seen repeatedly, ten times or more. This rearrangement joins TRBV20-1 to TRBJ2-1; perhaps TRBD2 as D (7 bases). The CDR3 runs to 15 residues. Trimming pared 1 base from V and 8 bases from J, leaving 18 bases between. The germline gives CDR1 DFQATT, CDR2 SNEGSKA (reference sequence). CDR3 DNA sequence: TGCAGTGCTAGAGGAACTGGGAGGGGGATCGATGAGCAGTTCTTC. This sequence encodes CSARGTGRGIDEQFF.

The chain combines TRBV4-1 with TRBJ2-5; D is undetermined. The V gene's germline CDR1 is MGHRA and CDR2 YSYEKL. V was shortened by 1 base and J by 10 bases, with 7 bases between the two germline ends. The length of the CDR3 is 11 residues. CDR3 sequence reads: CASSQGRDQYF. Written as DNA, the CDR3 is TGCGCCAGCAGCCAAGGGAGAGACCAGTACTTC.

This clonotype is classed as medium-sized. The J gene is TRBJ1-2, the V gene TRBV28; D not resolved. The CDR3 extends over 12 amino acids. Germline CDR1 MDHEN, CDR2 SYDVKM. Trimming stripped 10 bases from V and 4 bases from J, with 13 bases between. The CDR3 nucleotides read TGTGCCACAGGAAGAGGGAGCTATGGCTACACCTTC. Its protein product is CATGRGSYGYTF.

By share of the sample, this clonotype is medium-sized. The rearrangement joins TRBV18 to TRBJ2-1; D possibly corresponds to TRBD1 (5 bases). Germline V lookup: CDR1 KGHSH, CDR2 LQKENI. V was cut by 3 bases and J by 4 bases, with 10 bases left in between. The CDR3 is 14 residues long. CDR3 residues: CASSPQGYYNEQFF. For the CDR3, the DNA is TGTGCCAGCTCACCGCAGGGATATTACAATGAGCAGTTCTTC.

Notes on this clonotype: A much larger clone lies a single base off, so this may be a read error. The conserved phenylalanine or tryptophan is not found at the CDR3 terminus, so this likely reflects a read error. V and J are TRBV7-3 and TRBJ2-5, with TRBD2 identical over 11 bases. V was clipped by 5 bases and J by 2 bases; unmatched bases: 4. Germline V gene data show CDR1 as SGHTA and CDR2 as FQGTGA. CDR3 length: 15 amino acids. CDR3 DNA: TGTGCCAGCAGCATGGGACTAGCGGAACAAGAGACCCAGTACTCC. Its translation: CASSMGLAEQETQYS.

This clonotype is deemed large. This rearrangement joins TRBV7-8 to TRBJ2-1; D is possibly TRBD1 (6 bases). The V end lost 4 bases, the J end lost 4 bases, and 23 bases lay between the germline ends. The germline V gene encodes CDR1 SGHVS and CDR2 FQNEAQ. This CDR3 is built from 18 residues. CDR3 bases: TGTGCCAGCAGCTCGTTGAAGGGGAACCGGGACATTTACAATGAGCAGTTCTTC. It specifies CASSSLKGNRDIYNEQFF. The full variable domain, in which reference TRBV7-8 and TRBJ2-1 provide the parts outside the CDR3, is GAGVSQSPRYKVAKRGQDVALRCDPISGHVSLFWYQQALGQGPEFLTYFQNEAQLDKSGLPSDRFFAERPEGSVSTLKIQRTQQEDSAVYLCASSSLKGNRDIYNEQFFGPGTRLTVL.

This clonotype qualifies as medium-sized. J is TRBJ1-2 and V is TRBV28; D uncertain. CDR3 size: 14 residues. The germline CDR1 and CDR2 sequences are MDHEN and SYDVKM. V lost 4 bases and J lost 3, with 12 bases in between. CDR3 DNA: TGTGCCAGCAGTTCCCCTAGTGAGGACTATGGCTACACCTTC. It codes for CASSSPSEDYGYTF.

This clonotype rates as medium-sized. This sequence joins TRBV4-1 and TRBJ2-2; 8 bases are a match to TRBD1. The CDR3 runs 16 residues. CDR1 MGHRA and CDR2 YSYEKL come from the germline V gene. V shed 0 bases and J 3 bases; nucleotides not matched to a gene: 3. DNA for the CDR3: TGCGCCAGCAGCCAAGAGCCCAGGGGGCACACCGGGGAGCTGTTTTTT. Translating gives CASSQEPRGHTGELFF.

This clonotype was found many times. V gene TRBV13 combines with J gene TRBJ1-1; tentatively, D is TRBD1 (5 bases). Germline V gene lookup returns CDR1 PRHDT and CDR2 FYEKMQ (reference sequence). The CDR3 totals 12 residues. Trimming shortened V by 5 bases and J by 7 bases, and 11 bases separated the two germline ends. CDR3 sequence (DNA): TGTGCCAGCAGCGCGCGACAGAGTGAAGCTTTCTTT. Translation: CASSARQSEAFF. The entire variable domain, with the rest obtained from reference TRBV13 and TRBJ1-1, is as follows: AAGVIQSPRHLIKEKRETATLKCYPIPRHDTVYWYQQGPGQDPQFLISFYEKMQSDKGSIPDRFSAQQFSDYHSELNMSSLELGDSALYFCASSARQSEAFFGQGTRLTVV.

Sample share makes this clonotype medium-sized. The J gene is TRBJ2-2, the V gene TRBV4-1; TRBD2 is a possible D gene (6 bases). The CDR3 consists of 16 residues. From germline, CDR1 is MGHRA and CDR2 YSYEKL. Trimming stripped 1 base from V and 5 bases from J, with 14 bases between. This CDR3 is CASSQVLGRGTGELFF. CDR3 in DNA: TGCGCCAGCAGCCAAGTCCTCGGGAGAGGGACCGGGGAGCTGTTTTTT.